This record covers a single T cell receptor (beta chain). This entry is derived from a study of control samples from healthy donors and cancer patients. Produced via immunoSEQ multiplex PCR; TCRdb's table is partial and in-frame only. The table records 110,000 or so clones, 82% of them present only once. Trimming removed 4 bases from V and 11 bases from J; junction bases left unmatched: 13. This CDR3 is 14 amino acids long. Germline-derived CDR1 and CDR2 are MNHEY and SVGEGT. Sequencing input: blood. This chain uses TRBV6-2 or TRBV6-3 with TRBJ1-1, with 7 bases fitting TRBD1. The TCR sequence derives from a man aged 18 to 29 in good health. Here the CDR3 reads CASSSTLQGRKAFF. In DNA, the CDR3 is TGTGCCAGCAGTTCCACCCTACAGGGGCGGAAGGCTTTCTTT.